The T cell receptor (beta chain) under discussion was sequenced for a study of blood T cell repertoires in COVID-19. Whole-study context: The United States, Italy and Spain provided the acute and convalescent COVID-19 samples.

In regard to this clone: In the same sample, other DNA sequences code for this CDR3.

Libraries were prepared by immunoSEQ multiplex PCR; TCRdb keeps only in-frame clonotypes and omits some of them. The sample includes about 120,000 clones, 69% of them seen just once. The sequence was obtained from a woman aged 65 to 85 with acute or convalescent COVID-19. Input material: peripheral blood.

Written as DNA, the CDR3 is TGTGCCAGTAGTATACAGGGGGCGGAGACCCAGTACTTC. Protein sequence: CASSIQGAETQYF. V gene TRBV19 combines with J gene TRBJ2-5; TRBD1 matches 8 bases. There are 13 residues in the CDR3. The trim removed 2 bases at V and 5 bases at J, leaving 1 base unmatched. CDR1 and CDR2 from the germline V gene are LNHDA and SQIVND (reference sequence).